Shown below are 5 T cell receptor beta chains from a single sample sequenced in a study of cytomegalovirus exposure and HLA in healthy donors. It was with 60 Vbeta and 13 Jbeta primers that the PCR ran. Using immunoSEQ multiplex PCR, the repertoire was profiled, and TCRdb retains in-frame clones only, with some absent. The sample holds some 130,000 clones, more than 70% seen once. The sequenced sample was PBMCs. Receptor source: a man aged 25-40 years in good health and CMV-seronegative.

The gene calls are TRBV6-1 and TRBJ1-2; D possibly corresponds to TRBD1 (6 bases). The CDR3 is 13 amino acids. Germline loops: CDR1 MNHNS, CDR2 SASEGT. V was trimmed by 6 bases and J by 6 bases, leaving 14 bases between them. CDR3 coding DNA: TGTGCCAGCAGCTTACAGGGTTTTGATGGCTACACCTTC. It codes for CASSLQGFDGYTF.

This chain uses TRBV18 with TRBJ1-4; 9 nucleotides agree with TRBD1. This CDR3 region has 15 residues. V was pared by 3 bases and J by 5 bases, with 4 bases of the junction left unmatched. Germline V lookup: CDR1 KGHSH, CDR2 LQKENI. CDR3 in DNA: TGTGCCAGCTCACCGAGGACAGGGGAAAATGAAAAACTGTTTTTT. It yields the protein CASSPRTGENEKLFF.

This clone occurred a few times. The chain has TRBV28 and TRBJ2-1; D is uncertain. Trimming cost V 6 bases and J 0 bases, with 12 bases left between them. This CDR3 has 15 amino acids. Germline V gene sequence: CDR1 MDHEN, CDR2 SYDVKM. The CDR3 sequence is CASSPRLSSYNEQFF. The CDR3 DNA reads TGTGCCAGCAGCCCTCGACTTAGCTCCTACAATGAGCAGTTCTTC.

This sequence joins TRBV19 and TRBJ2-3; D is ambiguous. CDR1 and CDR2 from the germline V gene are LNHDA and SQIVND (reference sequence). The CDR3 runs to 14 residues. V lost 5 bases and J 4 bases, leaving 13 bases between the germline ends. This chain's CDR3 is CASSAVGSADTQYF. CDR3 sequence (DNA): TGTGCCAGTAGTGCCGTTGGCTCCGCAGATACGCAGTATTTT.

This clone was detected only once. The CDR3 DNA sequence: TGCAGCGTTCGTTCTAATGAAAAACTGTTTTTT. This sequence encodes CSVRSNEKLFF. The gene calls are TRBV29-1 and TRBJ1-4; D is uncertain. V was trimmed by 5 bases and J by 3 bases, leaving 4 bases between them. Germline V lookup: CDR1 SQVTM, CDR2 ANQGSEA. CDR3 size: 11 residues.